Here is one TCR beta chain with its context. Its matching antigen is unknown. Only in-frame clones appear in the TCRdb table, and some are missing; sequencing was by immunoSEQ multiplex PCR. The sample consists of around 78,000 clones, roughly 90% of them appearing once. The sample is drawn from a study of T cell responses to AZD1222 COVID-19 vaccine. Germline V CDR1 and CDR2: SNHLY, FYNNEI. The V and J ends lost 2 bases and 5 bases respectively, with 10 bases between them. The CDR3 has 13 amino acids. Study-level findings and limits: The study found vaccine-associated CD4 TCRs spanning spike, dominant at 160-218 and 743-854. Seropositive at baseline were only five or six AZD1222 recipients. Spike-specific TCR breadth and depth rose after two AZD1222 doses.

The receptor was isolated from an adult in good health. The source was peripheral blood, collected on day 0 of AZD1222 vaccination. This sequence joins TRBV2 and TRBJ2-7; a weak D match, TRBD2 (5 bases). CDR3 region: CASSELEVHEQYF. Written as DNA, the CDR3 is TGTGCCAGCAGTGAACTGGAGGTCCACGAGCAGTACTTC.